This T cell receptor (beta chain) was found in a study of cytomegalovirus exposure and HLA in healthy donors. This CDR3 comprises 14 residues. Germline CDR1 reads SGHRS; CDR2 reads YFSETQ. Study findings and constraints: The authors considered a cluster of highly shared sequence variants likely to be a sequencing artifact. In a later analysis, several top co-occurrence clusters appeared linked to parvovirus B19, influenza, CMV and Epstein-Barr virus.

This PCR relied on a set of 60 Vbeta primers and 13 Jbeta primers. Clones were sequenced by immunoSEQ multiplex PCR, and TCRdb holds only the in-frame ones, with some missing. The table records around 140,000 clones, around 10% of them present only once. This clone was counted between two and nine times. Its antigen is still unknown. At one of its ends the junction is not consistent with the germline gene, which may arise from a read error. Sequencing used PBMCs. The chain is built from TRBV5-1 and TRBJ1-6; perhaps TRBD1 as D (6 bases). The receptor's source is a woman aged 40 to 50 in good health and CMV-seropositive. The CDR3 DNA is TGCGCCAGCAGCTTGGAACAGGGAAATTCACTCCTCCACTTT. Translation gives CASSLEQGNSLLHF.